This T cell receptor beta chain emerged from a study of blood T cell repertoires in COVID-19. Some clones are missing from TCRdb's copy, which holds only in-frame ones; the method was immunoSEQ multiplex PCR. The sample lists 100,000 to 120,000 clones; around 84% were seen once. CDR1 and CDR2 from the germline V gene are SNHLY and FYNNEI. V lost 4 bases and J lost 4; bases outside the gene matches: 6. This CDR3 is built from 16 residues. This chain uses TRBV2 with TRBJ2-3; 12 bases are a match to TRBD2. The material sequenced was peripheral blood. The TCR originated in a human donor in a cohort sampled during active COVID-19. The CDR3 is CASSGGLAGGSDTQYF. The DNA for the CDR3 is TGTGCCAGCAGTGGGGGCCTAGCGGGAGGGTCAGATACGCAGTATTTT.